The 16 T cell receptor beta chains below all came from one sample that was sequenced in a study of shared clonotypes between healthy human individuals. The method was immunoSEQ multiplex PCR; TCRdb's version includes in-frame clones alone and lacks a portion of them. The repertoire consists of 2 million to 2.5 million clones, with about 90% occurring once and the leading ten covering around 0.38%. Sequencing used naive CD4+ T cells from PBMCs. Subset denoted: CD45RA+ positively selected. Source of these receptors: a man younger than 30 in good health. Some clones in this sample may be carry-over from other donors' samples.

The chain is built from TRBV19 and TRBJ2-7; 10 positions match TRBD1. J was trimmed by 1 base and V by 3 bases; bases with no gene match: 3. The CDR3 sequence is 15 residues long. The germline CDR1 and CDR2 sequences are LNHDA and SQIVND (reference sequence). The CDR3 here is CASSMGQGRSYEQYF. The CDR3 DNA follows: TGTGCCAGTAGTATGGGACAGGGGAGGTCCTACGAGCAGTACTTC.

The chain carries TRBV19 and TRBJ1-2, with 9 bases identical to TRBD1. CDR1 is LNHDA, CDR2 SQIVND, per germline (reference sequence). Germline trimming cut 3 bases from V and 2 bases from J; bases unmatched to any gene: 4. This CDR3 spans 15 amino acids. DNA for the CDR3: TGTGCCAGTAGTATGGACAGGGGCCAAAACTATGGCTACACCTTC. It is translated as CASSMDRGQNYGYTF.

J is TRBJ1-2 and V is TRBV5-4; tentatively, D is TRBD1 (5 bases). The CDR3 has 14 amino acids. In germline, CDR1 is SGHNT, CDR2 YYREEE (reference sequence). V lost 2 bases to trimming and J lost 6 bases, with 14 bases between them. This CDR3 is CASSFYRTLNGYTF. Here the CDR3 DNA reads TGTGCCAGCAGCTTTTACAGGACCCTGAATGGCTACACCTTC.

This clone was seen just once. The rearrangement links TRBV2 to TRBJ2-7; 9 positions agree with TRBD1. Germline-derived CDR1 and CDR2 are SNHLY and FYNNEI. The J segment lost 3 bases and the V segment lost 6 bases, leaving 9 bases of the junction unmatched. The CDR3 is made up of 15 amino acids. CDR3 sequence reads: CASSARDRAVYEQYF. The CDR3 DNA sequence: TGTGCCAGCAGCGCCCGGGACAGGGCAGTCTACGAGCAGTACTTC.

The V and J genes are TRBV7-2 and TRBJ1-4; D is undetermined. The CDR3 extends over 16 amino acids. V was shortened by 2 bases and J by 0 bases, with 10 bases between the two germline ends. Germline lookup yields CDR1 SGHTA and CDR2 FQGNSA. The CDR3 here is CASSLMDRATNEKLFF. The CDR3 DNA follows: TGTGCCAGCAGCTTAATGGACCGAGCAACTAATGAAAAACTGTTTTTT.

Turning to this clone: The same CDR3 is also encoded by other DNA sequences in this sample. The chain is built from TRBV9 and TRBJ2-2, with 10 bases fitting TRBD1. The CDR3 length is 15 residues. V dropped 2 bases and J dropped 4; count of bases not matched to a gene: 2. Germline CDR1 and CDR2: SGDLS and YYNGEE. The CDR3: CASSVRTGGTGELFF. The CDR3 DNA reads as TGTGCCAGCAGCGTCCGGACAGGGGGCACCGGGGAGCTGTTTTTT.

CDR3 sequence: CASRPLGTGELFF. CDR3 coding DNA: TGTGCCAGCAGGCCCCTAGGGACCGGGGAGCTGTTTTTT. The V call is TRBV27, the J call TRBJ2-2; D is undetermined. This CDR3 is built from 13 residues. V was pared by 6 bases and J by 5 bases, with 10 bases between. Germline CDR1 reads MNHEY; CDR2 reads SMNVEV (reference sequence).

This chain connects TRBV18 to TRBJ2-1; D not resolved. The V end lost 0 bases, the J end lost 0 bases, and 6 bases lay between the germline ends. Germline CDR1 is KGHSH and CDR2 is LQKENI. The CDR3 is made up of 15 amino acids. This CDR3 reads CASSPPSASYNEQFF. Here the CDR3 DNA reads TGTGCCAGCTCACCACCTTCGGCCTCCTACAATGAGCAGTTCTTC.

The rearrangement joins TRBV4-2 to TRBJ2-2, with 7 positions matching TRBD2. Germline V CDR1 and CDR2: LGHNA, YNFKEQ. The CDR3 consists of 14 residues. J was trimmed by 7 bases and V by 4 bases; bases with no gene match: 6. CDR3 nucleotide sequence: TGTGCCAGCAGCCGGGAGGGGACCGGCGGGGAGCTGTTTTTT. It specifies CASSREGTGGELFF.

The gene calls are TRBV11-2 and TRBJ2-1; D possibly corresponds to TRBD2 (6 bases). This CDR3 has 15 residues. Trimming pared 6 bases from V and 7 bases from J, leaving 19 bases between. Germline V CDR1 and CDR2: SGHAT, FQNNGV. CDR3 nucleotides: TGTGCCAGCAGTTACGGGACTTTTGGGGGGAATGAGCAGTTCTTC. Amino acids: CASSYGTFGGNEQFF. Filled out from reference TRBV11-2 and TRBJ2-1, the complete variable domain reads EAGVAQSPRYKIIEKRQSVAFWCNPISGHATLYWYQQILGQGPKLLIQFQNNGVVDDSQLPKDRFSAERLKGVDSTLKIQPAKLEDSAVYLCASSYGTFGGNEQFFGPGTRLTVL.

The CDR3 here is CATSRPITLDDGYTF. The CDR3 DNA reads as TGTGCCACCAGCAGACCCATCACTTTGGATGATGGCTACACCTTC. The V and J genes are TRBV15 and TRBJ1-2; no reliable D call. This CDR3 is 15 amino acids long. The germline V gene encodes CDR1 LNHNV and CDR2 YYDKDF (reference sequence). Trimming stripped 2 bases from V and 6 bases from J, with 16 bases between. Filled out from reference TRBV15 and TRBJ1-2, the complete variable domain reads DAMVIQNPRYQVTQFGKPVTLSCSQTLNHNVMYWYQQKSSQAPKLLFHYYDKDFNNEADTPDNFQSRRPNTSFCFLDIRSPGLGDTAMYLCATSRPITLDDGYTFGSGTRLTVV.

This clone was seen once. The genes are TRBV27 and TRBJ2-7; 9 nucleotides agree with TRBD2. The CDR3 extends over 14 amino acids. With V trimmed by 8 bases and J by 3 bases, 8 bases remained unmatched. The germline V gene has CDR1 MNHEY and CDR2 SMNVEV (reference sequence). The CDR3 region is CASGRGLAIYEQYF. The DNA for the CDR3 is TGTGCCAGCGGGAGGGGACTAGCTATCTACGAGCAGTACTTC.

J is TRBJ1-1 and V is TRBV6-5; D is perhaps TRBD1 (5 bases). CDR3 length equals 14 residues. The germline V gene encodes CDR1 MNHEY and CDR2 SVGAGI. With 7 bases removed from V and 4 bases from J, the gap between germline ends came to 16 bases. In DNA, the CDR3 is TGTGCCAGCATAGCGAGTGGGGGAGGCACTGAAGCTTTCTTT. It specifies CASIASGGGTEAFF.

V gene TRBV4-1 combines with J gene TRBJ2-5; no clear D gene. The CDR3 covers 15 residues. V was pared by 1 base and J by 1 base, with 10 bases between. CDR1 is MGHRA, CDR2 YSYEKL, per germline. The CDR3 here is CASSQGGRFQETQYF. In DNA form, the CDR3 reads TGCGCCAGCAGCCAAGGGGGAAGGTTCCAAGAGACCCAGTACTTC.

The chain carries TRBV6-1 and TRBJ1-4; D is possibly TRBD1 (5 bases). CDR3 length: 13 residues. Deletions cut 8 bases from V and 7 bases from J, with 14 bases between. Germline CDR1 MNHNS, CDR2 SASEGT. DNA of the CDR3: TGTGCCAGCCCTAGGGGTATGGGTGAAAAACTGTTTTTT. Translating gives CASPRGMGEKLFF.

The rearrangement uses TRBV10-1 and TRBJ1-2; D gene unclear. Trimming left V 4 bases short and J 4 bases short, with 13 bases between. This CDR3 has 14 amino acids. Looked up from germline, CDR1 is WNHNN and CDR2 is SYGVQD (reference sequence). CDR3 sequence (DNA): TGCGCCAGCAGTGGCCAAATAGGAAGCTATGGCTACACCTTC. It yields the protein CASSGQIGSYGYTF.